Given below is one T cell receptor (beta chain) in context. CDR1 and CDR2 from the germline V gene are SEHNR and FQNEAQ (reference sequence). The CDR3 runs to 16 residues. V shed 8 bases and J shed 1 base, with 17 bases lying between them. The data belong to a study of T cell responses to AZD1222 COVID-19 vaccine. Some clones are missing from TCRdb's copy, which holds only in-frame ones; the method was immunoSEQ multiplex PCR. The sample lists 90,000 to 110,000 clones, approximately 92% occurring once. Source: peripheral blood, taken 28 days after the second AZD1222 dose. The chain is built from TRBV7-9 and TRBJ2-2, with D possibly matching TRBD2 (6 bases). The receptor was derived from an adult who received the AZD1222 COVID-19 vaccine. The CDR3 DNA sequence: TGTGCCAGCCCTAGTTCGGAGGGTAGGAACACCGGGGAGCTGTTTTTT. This sequence encodes CASPSSEGRNTGELFF.